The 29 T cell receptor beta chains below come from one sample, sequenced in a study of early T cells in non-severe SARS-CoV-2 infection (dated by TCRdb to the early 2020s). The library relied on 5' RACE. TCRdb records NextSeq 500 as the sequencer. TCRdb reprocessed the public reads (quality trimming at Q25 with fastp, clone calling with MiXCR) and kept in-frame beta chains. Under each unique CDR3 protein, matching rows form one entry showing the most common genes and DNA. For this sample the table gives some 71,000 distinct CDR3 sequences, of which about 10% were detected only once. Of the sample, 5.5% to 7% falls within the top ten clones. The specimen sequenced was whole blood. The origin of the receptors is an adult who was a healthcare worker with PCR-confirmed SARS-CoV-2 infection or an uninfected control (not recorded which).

DNA of the CDR3: TGTGCCAGCAGTTGGGGACAGAGCTATGGCTACACCTTC. Amino acids: CASSWGQSYGYTF. The rearrangement links TRBV28 to TRBJ1-2; TRBD1 matches 7 bases. The V and J ends lost 4 bases and 4 bases, in that order; junction bases with no gene match: 3. Germline CDR1 and CDR2: MDHEN and SYDVKM. The CDR3 totals 13 residues.

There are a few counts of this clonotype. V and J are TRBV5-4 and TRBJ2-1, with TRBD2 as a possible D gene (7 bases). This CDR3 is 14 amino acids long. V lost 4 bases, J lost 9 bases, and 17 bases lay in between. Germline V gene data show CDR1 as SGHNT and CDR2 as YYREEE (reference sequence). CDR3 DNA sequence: TGTGCCAGCAGCGGGGTGGCTGGGGGGGCTGAGCAGTTCTTC. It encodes CASSGVAGGAEQFF.

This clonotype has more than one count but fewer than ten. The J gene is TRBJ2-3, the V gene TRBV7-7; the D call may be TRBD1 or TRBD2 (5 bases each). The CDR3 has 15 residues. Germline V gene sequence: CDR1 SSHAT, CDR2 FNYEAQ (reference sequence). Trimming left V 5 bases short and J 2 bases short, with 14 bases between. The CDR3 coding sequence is TGTGCCAGCAGCCAGGGAGTTGCTTCCACAGATACGCAGTATTTT. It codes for CASSQGVASTDTQYF.

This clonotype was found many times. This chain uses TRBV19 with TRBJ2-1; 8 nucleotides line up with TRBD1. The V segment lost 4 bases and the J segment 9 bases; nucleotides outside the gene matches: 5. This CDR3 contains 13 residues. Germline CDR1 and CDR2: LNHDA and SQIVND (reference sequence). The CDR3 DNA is TGTGCCAGTAGTACGACAGGGGCGGGTGAGCAGTTCTTC. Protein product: CASSTTGAGEQFF.

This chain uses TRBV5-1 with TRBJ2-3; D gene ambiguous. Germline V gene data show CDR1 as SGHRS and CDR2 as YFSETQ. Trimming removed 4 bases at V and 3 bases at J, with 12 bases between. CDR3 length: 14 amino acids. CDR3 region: CASSPTDPTDTQYF. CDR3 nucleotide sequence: TGCGCCAGCAGCCCGACGGACCCTACAGATACGCAGTATTTT.

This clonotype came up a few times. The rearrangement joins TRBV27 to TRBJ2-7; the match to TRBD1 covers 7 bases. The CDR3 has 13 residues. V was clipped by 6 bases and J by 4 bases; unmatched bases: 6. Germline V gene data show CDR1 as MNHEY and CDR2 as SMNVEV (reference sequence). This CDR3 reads CASSHGTAYEQYF. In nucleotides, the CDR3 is TGTGCCAGCAGCCACGGGACAGCATACGAGCAGTACTTC.

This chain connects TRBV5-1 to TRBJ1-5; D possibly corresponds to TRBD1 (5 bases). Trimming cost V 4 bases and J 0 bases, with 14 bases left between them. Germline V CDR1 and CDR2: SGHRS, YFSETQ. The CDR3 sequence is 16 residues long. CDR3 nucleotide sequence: TGCGCCAGCAGCCGGCTAAGGGGTTTTAGCAATCAGCCCCAGCATTTT. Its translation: CASSRLRGFSNQPQHF.

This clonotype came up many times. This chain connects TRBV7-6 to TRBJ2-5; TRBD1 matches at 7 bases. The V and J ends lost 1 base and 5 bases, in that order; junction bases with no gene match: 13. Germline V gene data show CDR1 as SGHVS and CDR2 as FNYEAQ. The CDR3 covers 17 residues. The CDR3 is CASSLGGTDYTGETQYF. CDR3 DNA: TGTGCCAGCAGCTTAGGTGGGACAGATTATACAGGGGAGACCCAGTACTTC.

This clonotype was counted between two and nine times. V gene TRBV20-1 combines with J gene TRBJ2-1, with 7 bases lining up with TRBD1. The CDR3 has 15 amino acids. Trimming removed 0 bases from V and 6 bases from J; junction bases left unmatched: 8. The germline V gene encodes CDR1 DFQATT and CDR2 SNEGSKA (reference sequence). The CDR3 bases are TGCAGTGCTAGAGATCTACAGGGGTTCGGCAATGAGCAGTTCTTC. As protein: CSARDLQGFGNEQFF.

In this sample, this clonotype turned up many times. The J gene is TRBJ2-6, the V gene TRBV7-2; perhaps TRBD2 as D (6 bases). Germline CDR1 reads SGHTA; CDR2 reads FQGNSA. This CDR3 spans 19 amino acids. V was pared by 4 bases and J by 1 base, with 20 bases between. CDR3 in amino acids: CASSSSWWIAASGANVLTF. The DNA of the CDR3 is TGTGCCAGCAGCTCCTCTTGGTGGATAGCGGCTTCTGGGGCCAACGTCCTGACTTTC. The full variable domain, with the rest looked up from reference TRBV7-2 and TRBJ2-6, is GAGVSQSPSNKVTEKGKDVELRCDPISGHTALYWYRQSLGQGLEFLIYFQGNSAPDKSGLPSDRFSAERTGGSVSTLTIQRTQQEDSAVYLCASSSSWWIAASGANVLTFGAGSRLTVL.

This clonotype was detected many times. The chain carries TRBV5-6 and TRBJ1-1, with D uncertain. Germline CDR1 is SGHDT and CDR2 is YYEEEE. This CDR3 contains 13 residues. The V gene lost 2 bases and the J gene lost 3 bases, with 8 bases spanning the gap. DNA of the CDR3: TGTGCCAGCAGCTTTGTCCGGGACACTGAAGCTTTCTTT. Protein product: CASSFVRDTEAFF.

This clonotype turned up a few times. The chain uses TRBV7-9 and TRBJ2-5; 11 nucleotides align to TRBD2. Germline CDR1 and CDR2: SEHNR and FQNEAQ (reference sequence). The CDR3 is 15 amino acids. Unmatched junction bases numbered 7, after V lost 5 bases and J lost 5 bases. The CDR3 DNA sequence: TGTGCCAGCAGCCGATTCCTAGCGGGAGGTGAGACCCAGTACTTC. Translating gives CASSRFLAGGETQYF.

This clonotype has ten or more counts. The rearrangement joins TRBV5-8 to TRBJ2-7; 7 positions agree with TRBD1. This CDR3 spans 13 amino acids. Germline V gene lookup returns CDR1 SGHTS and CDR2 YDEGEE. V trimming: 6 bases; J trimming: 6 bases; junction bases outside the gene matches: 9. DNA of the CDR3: TGTGCCAGCAAAGTCAGGGGGATTTTCGAGCAGTACTTC. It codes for CASKVRGIFEQYF.

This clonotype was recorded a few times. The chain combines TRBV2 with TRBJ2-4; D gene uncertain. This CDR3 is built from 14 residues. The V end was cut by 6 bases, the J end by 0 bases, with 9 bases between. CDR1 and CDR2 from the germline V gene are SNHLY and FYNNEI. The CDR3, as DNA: TGTGCCAGCAGACGAGCGTTAGCCAAAAACATTCAGTACTTC. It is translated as CASRRALAKNIQYF. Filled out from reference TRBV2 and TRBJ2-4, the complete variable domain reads EPEVTQTPSHQVTQMGQEVILRCVPISNHLYFYWYRQILGQKVEFLVSFYNNEISEKSEIFDDQFSVERPDGSNFTLKIRSTKLEDSAMYFCASRRALAKNIQYFGAGTRLSVL.

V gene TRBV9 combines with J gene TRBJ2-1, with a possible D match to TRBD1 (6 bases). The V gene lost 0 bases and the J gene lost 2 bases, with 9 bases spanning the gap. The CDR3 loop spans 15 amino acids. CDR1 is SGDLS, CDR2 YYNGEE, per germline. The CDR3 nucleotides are TGTGCCAGCAGCGTAGAAGGGACAACCTACAATGAGCAGTTCTTC. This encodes CASSVEGTTYNEQFF.

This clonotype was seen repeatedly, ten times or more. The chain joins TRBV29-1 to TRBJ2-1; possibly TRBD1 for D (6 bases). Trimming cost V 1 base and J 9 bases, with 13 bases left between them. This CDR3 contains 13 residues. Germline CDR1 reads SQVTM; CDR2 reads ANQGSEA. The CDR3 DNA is TGCAGCGTTGAAGGGACAGCCGACAGTGAGCAGTTCTTC. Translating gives CSVEGTADSEQFF.

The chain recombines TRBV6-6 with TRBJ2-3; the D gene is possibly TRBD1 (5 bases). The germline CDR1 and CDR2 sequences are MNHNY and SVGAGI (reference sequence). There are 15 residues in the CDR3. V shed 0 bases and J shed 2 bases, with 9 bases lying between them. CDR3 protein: CASSYSKGSTDTQYF. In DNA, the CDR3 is TGTGCCAGCAGTTACTCGAAGGGGTCCACAGATACGCAGTATTTT.

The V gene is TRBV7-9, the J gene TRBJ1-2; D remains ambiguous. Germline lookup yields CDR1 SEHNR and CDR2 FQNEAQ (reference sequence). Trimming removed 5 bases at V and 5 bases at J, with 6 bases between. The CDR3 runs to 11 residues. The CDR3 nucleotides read TGTGCCAGCAGCGTCTCATATGGCTACACCTTC. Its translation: CASSVSYGYTF.

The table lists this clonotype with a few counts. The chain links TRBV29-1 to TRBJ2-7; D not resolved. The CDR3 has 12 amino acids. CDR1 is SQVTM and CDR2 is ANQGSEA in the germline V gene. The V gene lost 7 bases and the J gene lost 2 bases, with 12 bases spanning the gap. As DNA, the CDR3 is TGCAGCGCCTACTCCGAGGCCTACGAGCAGTACTTC. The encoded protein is CSAYSEAYEQYF.

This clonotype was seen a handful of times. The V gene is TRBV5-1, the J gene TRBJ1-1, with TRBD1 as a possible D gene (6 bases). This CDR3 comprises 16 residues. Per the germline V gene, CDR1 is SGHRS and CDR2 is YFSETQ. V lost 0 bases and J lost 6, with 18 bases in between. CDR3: CASSLGMSGVTAEAFF. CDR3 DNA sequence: TGCGCCAGCAGCTTGGGGATGTCAGGGGTCACAGCTGAAGCTTTCTTT.

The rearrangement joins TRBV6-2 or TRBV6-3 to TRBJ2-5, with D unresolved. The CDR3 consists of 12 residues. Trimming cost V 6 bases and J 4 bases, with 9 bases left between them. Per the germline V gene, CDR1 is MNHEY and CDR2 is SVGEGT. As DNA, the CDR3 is TGTGCCAGCAGCTACGGGCGAGAGACCCAGTACTTC. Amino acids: CASSYGRETQYF.

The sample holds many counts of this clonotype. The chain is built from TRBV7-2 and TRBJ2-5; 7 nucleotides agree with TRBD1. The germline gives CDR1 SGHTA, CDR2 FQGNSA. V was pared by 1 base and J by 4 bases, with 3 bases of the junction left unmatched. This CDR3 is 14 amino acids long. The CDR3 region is CASSLGNRGETQYF. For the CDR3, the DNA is TGTGCCAGCAGCTTAGGCAACAGGGGAGAGACCCAGTACTTC.

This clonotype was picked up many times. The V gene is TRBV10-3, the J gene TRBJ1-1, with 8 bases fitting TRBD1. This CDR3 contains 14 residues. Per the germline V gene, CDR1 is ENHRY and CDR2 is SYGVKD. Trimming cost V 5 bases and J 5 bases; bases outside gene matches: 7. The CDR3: CAISPTGVRTEAFF. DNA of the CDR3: TGTGCCATCAGTCCGACAGGGGTAAGGACTGAAGCTTTCTTT.

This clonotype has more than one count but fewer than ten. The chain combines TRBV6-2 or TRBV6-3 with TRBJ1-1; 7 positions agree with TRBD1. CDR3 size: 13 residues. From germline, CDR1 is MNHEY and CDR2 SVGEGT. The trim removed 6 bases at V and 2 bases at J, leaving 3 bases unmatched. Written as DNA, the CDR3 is TGTGCCAGCAGCAAGGGGGCAAACACTGAAGCTTTCTTT. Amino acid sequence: CASSKGANTEAFF.

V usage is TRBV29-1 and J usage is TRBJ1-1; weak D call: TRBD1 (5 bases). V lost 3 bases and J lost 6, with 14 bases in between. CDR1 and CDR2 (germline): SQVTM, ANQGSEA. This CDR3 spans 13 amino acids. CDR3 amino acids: CSVDRGGGSEAFF. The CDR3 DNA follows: TGCAGCGTTGATAGGGGTGGAGGTTCTGAAGCTTTCTTT. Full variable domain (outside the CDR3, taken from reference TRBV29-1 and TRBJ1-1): SAVISQKPSRDICQRGTSLTIQCQVDSQVTMMFWYRQQPGQSLTLIATANQGSEATYESGFVIDKFPISRPNLTFSTLTVSNMSPEDSSIYLCSVDRGGGSEAFFGQGTRLTVV.

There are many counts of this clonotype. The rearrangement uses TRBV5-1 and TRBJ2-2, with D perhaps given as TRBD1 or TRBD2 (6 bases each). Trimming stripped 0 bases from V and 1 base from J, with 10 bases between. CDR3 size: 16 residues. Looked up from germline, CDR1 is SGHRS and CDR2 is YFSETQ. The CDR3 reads CASSLAGGRNTGELFF. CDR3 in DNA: TGCGCCAGCAGCTTGGCTGGGGGGCGGAACACCGGGGAGCTGTTTTTT.

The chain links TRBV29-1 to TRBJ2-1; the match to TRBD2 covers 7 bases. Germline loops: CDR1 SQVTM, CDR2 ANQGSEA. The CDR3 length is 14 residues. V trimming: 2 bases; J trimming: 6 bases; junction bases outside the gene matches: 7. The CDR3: CSVERAGSFNEQFF. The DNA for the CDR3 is TGCAGCGTTGAACGAGCGGGATCTTTCAATGAGCAGTTCTTC.

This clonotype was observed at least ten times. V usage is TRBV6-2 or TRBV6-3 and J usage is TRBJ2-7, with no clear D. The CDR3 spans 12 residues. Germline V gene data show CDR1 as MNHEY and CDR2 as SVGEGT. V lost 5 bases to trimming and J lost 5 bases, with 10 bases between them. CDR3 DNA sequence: TGTGCCAGCAGTAACCCCAGGAACGAGCAGTACTTC. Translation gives CASSNPRNEQYF.

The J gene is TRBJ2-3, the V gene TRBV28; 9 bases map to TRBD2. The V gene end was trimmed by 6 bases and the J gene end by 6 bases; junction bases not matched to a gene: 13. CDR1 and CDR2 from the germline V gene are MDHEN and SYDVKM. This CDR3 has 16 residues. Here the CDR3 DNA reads TGTGCCAGCAGCCAGCTATCCGGGACTAGCAAGGATACGCAGTATTTT. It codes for CASSQLSGTSKDTQYF.